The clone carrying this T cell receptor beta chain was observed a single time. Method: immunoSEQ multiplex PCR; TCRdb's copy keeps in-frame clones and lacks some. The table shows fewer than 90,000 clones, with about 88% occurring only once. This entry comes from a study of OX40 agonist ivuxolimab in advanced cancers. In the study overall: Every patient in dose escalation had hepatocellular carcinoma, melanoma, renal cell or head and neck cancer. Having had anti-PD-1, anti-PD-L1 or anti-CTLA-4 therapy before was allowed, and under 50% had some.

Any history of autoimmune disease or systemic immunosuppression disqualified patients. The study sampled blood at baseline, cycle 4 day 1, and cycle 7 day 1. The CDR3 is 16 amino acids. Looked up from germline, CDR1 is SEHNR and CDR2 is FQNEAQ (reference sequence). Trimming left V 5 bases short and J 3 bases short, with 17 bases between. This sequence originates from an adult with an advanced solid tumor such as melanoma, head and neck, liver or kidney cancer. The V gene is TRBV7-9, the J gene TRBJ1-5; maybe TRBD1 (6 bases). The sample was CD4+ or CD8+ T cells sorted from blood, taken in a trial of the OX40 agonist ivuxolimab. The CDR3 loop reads CASSPTPGGANQPQHF. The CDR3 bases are TGTGCCAGCAGCCCAACCCCGGGGGGGGCCAATCAGCCCCAGCATTTT.